This TCR beta chain originates from a study of blood T cell repertoires in COVID-19. Overall study context: There were acute and convalescent COVID-19 samples, and they came from the United States, Italy and Spain. From T cells, B-cell-depleted T cells, or PBMCs came the material, which was cDNA or gDNA.

Per the authors' pipeline: From reference gene primer amplification, estimates of nucleated cell counts were derived. Using immunoSEQ multiplex PCR, the repertoire was profiled, and TCRdb retains in-frame clones only, with some absent. V and J calls and clone size follow that table, whereas D and trimming were derived from the DNA. This sample yields under 250,000 clones, of which about 82% are seen a single time; roughly an eighth belongs to the top ten. Germline V lookup: CDR1 SGHDT, CDR2 YYEEEE. This CDR3 has 16 residues. V dropped 6 bases and J dropped 4; count of bases not matched to a gene: 12.

The V gene is TRBV5-6, the J gene TRBJ1-4, with 7 bases lining up with TRBD1. The sample taken for sequencing was peripheral blood. This clonotype originated in a man older than 75 with acute or convalescent COVID-19. This chain's CDR3 is CASTRMGQRINEKLFF. CDR3 nucleotides: TGTGCCAGCACAAGGATGGGACAGCGAATTAATGAAAAACTGTTTTTT.